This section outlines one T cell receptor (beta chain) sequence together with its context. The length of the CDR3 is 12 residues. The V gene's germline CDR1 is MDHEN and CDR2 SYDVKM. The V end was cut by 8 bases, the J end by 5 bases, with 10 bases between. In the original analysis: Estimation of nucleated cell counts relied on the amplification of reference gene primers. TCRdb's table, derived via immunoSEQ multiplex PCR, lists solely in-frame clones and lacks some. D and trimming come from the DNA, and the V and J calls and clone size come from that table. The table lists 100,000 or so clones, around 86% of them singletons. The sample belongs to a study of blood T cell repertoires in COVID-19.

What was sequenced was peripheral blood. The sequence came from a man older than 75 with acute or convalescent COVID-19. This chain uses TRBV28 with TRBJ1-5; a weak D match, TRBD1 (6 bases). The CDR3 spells CASGQPYQPQHF. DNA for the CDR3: TGTGCCAGCGGACAGCCATATCAGCCCCAGCATTTT.